The source of this TCR beta chain is a study of T cells in Graves' hyperthyroidism and ophthalmopathy. V lost 6 bases and J lost 12, with 12 bases in between. Germline CDR1 reads SGHNT; CDR2 reads YENEEA. This CDR3 is 11 amino acids long. RNA transcripts yielded amplified TCR beta CDR3 regions. With the HTBI primer set, the TCR CDR3 went through a first round of RT-PCR. TCRdb reanalysed the multiplex PCR reads using MiXCR and keeps one entry per CDR3 protein. The data contain hundreds of thousands of distinct CDR3 sequences, under 25% of them seen just once; the ten biggest clones take up around 47%. The rearrangement joins TRBV11-3 to TRBJ2-1, with unresolved D. This TCR was sampled from an older woman with Graves' ophthalmopathy. The sequencing sample was made of blood. CDR3 loop: CASSFTERQFF. CDR3 in DNA: TGTGCCAGCAGTTTTACGGAGAGGCAGTTCTTC.